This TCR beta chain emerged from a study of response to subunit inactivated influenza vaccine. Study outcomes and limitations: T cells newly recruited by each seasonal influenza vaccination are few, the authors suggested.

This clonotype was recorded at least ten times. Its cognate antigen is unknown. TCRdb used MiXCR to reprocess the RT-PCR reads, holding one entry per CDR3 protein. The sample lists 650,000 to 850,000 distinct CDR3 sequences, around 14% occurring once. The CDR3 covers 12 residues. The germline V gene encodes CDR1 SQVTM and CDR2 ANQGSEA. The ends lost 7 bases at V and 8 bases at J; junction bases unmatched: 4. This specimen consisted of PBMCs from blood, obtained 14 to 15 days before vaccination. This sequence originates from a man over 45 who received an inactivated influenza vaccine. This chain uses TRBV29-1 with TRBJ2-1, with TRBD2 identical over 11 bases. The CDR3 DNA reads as TGCAGCGCCCCGGGACTAGCGGATGAGCAGTTCTTC. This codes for CSAPGLADEQFF.